The T cell receptor beta chain under discussion was sequenced for a study of T cell clones after liver transplantation. Using immunoSEQ multiplex PCR, the repertoire was profiled, and TCRdb retains in-frame clones only, with some absent. This sample yields 15,000 or so clones, of which roughly 85% are seen a single time; 28% belongs to the top ten. V lost 8 bases and J lost 4; bases outside the gene matches: 15. CDR1 and CDR2 (germline): MNHEY, SMNVEV (reference sequence). The CDR3 runs to 16 residues. Here the sequenced sample was CD8+ T cells from blood, taken approximately 50 months after liver transplant. This clonotype originated in a human patient who received a liver transplant. Among the T cells, some may be from the graft donor. The chain employs TRBV27 and TRBJ2-7; 9 nucleotides match TRBD1. The CDR3 loop is CASLPGQGWWGYEQYF. Here the CDR3 DNA reads TGTGCCAGCCTACCGGGACAGGGATGGTGGGGATACGAGCAGTACTTC.